What follows is one T cell receptor beta chain and its context. The target of this receptor is not known. The record has no base qualities; no much larger clone is one base away. This specimen comes from a study of CD8 T cells in ankylosing spondylitis (dated by TCRdb to about 2017). Turning to the overall study: T cell receptor beta repertoires were profiled in healthy donors and ankylosing spondylitis patients so that disease-linked TCR variants could be found. The whole study cohort included some 100 healthy donors and 20 to 30 ankylosing spondylitis patients. Peripheral blood samples were taken, and synovial fluid was additionally collected from ankylosing spondylitis patients. The paper's findings and limits, for the study overall: Blood from ankylosing spondylitis patients appeared to be characterized by a TCR beta motif composed of 7 to 9 highly homologous amino acid variants. Some of the motif variants had been reported before in the synovial fluid and blood of reactive arthritis patients, a finding that suggests common disease-initiation mechanisms. A CD8+ phenotype was shown by the disease-linked clones, which were found at relatively low frequencies in peripheral blood. The disease-linked clones were reported to be significantly enriched in matched synovial fluid samples from ankylosing spondylitis patients.

Synovial fluid samples were matched to blood samples from the same ankylosing spondylitis patients. Sequenced on an Illumina HiSeq 2500. Quantitative 5'-RACE with molecular barcodes was the method used to prepare the TCR beta libraries. In the authors' own workflow: A new computational method based on a probabilistic model of VDJ rearrangement was used to identify disease-linked TCR variants. TCRdb reanalyzed the raw reads on its own, using fastp at Q25 for trimming and MiXCR for clone calling, and kept in-frame beta chains. Each entry merges the rows of one CDR3 protein and shows their most common DNA and genes. TCRdb's processing, not the authors', yielded these V and J calls. In this sample the table shows about 150,000 distinct CDR3 sequences, under 55% of which occur a single time. The ten largest clones capture 12% to 15% of the sample. The receptor comes from a male donor with ankylosing spondylitis. Material for sequencing was synovial fluid, either unsorted or a sorted T cell fraction (not recorded which).

The CDR3 sequence is CASSQDGRAVTGELFF. The nucleotide sequence is given as TGCGCCAGCAGCCAAGACGGGAGGGCCGTGACCGGGGAGCTGTTTTTT. The V and J segments used are TRBV4-1 and TRBJ2-2; 8 bases in the middle match TRBD2. V lost 0 bases and J lost 5 bases, and the count of bases not matched to a germline gene is 5. Measured from the cysteine to the phenylalanine, the CDR3 is 16 residues long. This entry keeps only the CDR3 DNA: 48 bases, framed from base 1. CDR1 and CDR2 are drawn from the germline V gene: MGHRA, YSYEKL.